This T cell receptor (beta chain) was documented in a study of T-cell reconstitution after alpha-beta-depleted transplantation in children. The authors prepared the TCRbeta library with unique molecular identifiers. TCRdb reprocessed the PCR reads via MiXCR and lists one record per CDR3 protein. The table records some 520,000 distinct CDR3 sequences, about 33% of them present only once. This CDR3 region has 15 residues. Germline V gene sequence: CDR1 MNHEY, CDR2 SVGAGI. Losses at the gene ends were 4 bases for V and 1 base for J; bases not matched to a gene: 5. This TCR came from a human donor who donated a stem cell graft to a child with aplastic anemia. The chain has TRBV6-5 and TRBJ1-1, with 8 bases that match TRBD1. The material was PBMCs from the stem cell graft donor, obtained from the stem cell graft. The CDR3 coding sequence is TGTGCCAGCAGTTTAACCGGGACAGGGAACACTGAAGCTTTCTTT. Residues: CASSLTGTGNTEAFF.